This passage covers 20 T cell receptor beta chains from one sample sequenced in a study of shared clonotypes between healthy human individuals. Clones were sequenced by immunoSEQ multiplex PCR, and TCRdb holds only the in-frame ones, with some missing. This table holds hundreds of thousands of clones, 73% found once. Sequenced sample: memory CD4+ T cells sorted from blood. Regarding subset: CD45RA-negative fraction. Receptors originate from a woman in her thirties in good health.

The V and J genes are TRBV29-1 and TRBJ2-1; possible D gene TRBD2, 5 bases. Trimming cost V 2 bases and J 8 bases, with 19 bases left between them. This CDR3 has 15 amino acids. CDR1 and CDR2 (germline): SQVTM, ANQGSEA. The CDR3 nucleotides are TGCAGCGTTGAACTCGACGGGGTAACCTCCCATGAGCAGTTCTTC. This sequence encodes CSVELDGVTSHEQFF.

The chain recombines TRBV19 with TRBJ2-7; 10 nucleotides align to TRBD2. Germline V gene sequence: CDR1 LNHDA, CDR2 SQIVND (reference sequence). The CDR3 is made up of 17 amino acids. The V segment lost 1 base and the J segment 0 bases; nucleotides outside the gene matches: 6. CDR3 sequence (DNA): TGTGCCAGTAGTATAGGAGGGACTAGCGCTTTCTCCTACGAGCAGTACTTC. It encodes CASSIGGTSAFSYEQYF.

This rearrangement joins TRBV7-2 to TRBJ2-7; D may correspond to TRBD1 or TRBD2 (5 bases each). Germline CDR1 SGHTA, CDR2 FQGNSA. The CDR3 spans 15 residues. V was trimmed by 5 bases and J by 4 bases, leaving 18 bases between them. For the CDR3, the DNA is TGTGCCAGCAGCCCCGCAATTAGGGGACCTTACGAGCAGTACTTC. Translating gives CASSPAIRGPYEQYF.

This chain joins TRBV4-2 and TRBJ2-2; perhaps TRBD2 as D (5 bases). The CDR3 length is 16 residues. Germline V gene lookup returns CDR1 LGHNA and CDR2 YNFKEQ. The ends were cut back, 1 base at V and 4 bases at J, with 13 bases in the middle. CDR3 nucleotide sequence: TGTGCCAGCAGCCAAGGCGGTCTAGCAGCCACCGGGGAGCTGTTTTTT. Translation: CASSQGGLAATGELFF.

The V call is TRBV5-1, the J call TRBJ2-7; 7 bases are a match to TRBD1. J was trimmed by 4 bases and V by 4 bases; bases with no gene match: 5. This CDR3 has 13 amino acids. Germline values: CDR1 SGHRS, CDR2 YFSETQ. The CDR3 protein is CASSNLQGYEQYF. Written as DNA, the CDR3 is TGCGCCAGCAGCAATCTACAGGGGTACGAGCAGTACTTC.

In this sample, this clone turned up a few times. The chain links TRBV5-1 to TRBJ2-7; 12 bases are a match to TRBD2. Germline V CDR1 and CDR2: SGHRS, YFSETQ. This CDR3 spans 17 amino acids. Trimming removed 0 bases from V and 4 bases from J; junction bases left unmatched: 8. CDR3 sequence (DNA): TGCGCCAGCAGCTTGGAACTAGCGGGAGGTTCGCTATACGAGCAGTACTTC. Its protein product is CASSLELAGGSLYEQYF.

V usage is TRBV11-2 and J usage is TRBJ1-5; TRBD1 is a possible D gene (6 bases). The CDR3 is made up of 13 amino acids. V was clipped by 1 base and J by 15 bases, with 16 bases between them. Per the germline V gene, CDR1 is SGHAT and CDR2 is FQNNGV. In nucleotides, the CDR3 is TGTGCCAGCAGCTTAGCAGAGGACAGCTTATGGCATTTT. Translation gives CASSLAEDSLWHF.

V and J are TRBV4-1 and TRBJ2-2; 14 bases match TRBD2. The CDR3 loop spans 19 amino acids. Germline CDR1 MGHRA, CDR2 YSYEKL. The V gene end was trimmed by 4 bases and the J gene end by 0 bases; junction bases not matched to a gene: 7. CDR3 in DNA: TGCGCCAGCAGCCCTAGGACTAGCGGGAGGACCGCGAACACCGGGGAGCTGTTTTTT. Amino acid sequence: CASSPRTSGRTANTGELFF.

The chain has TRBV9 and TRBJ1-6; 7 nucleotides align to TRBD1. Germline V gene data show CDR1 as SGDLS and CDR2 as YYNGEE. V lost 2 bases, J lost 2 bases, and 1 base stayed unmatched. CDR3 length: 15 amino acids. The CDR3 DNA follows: TGTGCCAGCAGCGTCGGGACAGCCTATAATTCACCCCTCCACTTT. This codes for CASSVGTAYNSPLHF.

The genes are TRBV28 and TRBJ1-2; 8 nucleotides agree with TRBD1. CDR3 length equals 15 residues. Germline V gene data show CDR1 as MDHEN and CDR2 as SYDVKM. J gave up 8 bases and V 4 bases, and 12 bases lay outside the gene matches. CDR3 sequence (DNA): TGTGCCAGCAGTTCCCAGGGGGCGCTTAGTCTGGGCTACACCTTC. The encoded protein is CASSSQGALSLGYTF.

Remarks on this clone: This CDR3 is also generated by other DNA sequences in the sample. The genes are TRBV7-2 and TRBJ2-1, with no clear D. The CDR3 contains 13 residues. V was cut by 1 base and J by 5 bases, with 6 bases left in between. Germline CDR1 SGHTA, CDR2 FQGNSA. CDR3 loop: CASSLGPDNEQFF. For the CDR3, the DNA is TGTGCCAGCAGCTTAGGTCCCGACAATGAGCAGTTCTTC.

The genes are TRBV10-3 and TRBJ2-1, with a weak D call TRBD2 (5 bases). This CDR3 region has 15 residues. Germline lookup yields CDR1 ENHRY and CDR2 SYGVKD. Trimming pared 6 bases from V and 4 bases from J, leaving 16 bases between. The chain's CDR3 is CAISGWGDLYNEQFF. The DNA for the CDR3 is TGTGCCATCAGCGGTTGGGGAGATCTATACAATGAGCAGTTCTTC.

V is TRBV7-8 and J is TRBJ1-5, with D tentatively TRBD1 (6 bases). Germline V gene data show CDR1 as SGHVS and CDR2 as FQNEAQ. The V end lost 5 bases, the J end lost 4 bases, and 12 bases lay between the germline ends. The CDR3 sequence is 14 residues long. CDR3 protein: CASSPQGGNQPQHF. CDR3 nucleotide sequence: TGTGCCAGCAGCCCCCAAGGGGGGAATCAGCCCCAGCATTTT.

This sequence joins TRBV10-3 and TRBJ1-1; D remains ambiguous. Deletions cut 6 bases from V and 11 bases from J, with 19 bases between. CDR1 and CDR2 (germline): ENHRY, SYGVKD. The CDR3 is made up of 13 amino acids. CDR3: CAISMWRTLNAFF. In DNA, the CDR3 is TGTGCCATCAGCATGTGGAGAACCTTGAACGCTTTCTTT.

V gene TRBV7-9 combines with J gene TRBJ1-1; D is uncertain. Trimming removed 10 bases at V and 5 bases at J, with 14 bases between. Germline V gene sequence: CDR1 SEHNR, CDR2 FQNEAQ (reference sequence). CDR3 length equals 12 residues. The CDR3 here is CATAREGTEAFF. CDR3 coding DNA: TGTGCCACCGCACGGGAAGGTACTGAAGCTTTCTTT.

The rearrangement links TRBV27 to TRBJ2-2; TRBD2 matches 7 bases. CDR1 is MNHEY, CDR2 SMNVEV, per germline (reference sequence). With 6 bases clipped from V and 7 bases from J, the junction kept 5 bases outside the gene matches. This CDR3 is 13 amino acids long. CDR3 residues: CASRGLNFGELFF. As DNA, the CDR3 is TGTGCCAGCAGGGGACTAAATTTCGGGGAGCTGTTTTTT.

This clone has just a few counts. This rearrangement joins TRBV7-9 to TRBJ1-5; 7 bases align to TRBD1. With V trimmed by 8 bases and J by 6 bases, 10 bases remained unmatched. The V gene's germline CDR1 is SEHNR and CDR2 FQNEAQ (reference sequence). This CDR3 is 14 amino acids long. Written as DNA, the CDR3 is TGTGCCAGCGGACAGGCGGCGGGGAGTCAGCCCCAGCATTTT. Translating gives CASGQAAGSQPQHF.

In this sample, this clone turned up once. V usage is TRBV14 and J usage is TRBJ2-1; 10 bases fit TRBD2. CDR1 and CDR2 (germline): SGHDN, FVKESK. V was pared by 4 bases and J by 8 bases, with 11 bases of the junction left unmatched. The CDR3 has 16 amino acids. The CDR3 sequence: CASSLDTLAGVHEQFF. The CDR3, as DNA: TGTGCCAGCAGCCTCGACACCCTAGCGGGAGTGCATGAGCAGTTCTTC.

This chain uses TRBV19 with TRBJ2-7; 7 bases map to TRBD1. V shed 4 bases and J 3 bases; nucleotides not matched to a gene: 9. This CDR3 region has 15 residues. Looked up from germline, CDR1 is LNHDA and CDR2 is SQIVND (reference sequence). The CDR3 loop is CASSTQTGNVYEQYF. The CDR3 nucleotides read TGTGCCAGTAGTACCCAGACAGGGAACGTCTACGAGCAGTACTTC.

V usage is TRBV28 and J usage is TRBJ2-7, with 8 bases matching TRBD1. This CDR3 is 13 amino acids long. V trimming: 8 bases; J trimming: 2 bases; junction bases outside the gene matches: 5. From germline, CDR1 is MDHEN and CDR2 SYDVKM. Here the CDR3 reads CASGPGQAYEQYF. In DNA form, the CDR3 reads TGTGCCAGCGGGCCGGGACAGGCCTACGAGCAGTACTTC.